The clone carrying this T cell receptor (beta chain) came up a few times. Its cognate antigen is unknown. Other DNA sequences of this sample code for an identical CDR3. Germline V CDR1 and CDR2: SGHRS, YFSETQ. V was trimmed by 4 bases and J by 2 bases, leaving 12 bases between them. The CDR3 extends over 14 amino acids. The record originates from a study of beta chain features in type 1 diabetes. The wider study: Healthy donors and patients had similar age, gender and cell yields.

Study findings and constraints: Across all four CD4+ subsets, people with type 1 diabetes showed modestly shorter TCRB CDR3s.

Averaging approximately 0.11 L, one heparinised blood draw came from each individual donor. Cell sorting via CD45RO/CCR7/CD25/CD127/CD95/CD27 was performed to obtain CD4+ naive, central memory, regulatory and stem cell-like memory cells. Expressed TCRB transcripts were sequenced because the isolated RNA had all been reverse transcribed beforehand. Repertoires were generated with immunoSEQ multiplex PCR, while TCRdb's copy carries only in-frame clones and drops some. Here the sample spans 310,000 or so clones, around 16% being singletons. The chain joins TRBV5-1 to TRBJ2-5, with TRBD1 as a possible D gene (6 bases). Input material: naive CD4+ T cells from blood. The source of this sequence is a man aged 18-30 years with type 1 diabetes. CDR3 bases: TGCGCCAGCAGCCCGGGACAAACGCAAGAGACCCAGTACTTC. Its translation: CASSPGQTQETQYF.